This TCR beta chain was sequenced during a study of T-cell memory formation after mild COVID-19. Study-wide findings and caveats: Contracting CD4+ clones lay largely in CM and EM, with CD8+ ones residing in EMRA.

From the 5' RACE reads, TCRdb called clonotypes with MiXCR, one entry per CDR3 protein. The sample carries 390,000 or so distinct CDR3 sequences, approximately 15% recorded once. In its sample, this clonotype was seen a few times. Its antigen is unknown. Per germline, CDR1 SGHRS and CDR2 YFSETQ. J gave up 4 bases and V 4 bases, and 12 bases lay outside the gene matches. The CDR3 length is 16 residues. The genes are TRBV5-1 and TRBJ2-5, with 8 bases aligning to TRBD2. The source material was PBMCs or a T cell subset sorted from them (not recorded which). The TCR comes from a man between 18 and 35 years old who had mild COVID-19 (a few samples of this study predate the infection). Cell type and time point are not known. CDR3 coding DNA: TGCGCCAGCAGCCTGGAAGGCGGGAGGCAGGGAGAGACCCAGTACTTC. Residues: CASSLEGGRQGETQYF.